This T cell receptor beta chain is from a study of cytomegalovirus exposure and HLA in healthy donors. Points from the study as a whole: Rare sequences made up most TCRs, while some public TCRs were found in many donors. Cytomegalovirus-associated status was assigned to around 160 TCR beta chains. The analysis excluded some indistinguishable V segments, including TRBV6-2 and TRBV6-3. Later work associated around 18,000 TCR beta sequences with HLA alleles at 0.05 false discovery rate.

Concerning this clone itself: Its antigen is unknown.

CDR1 and CDR2 (germline): SGDLS, YYNGEE. This CDR3 region has 16 residues. With 0 bases clipped from V and 1 base from J, the junction kept 2 bases outside the gene matches. The primer mix had 60 Vbeta and 13 Jbeta primers. Assay used: immunoSEQ multiplex PCR; TCRdb lists only in-frame clones, some missing. In the table there are about 95,000 clones, approximately 80% of which are singletons. The sample comprised PBMCs. The J gene is TRBJ2-3, the V gene TRBV9, with 10 positions matching TRBD2. The origin of this receptor is a woman in her thirties or forties in good health and CMV-seropositive. The CDR3 is CASSVGGTSGTDTQYF. In DNA form, the CDR3 reads TGTGCCAGCAGCGTAGGGGGGACTAGCGGCACAGATACGCAGTATTTT. Variable domain in full (rest from reference TRBV9 and TRBJ2-3): DSGVTQTPKHLITATGQRVTLRCSPRSGDLSVYWYQQSLDQGLQFLIQYYNGEERAKGNILERFSAQQFPDLHSELNLSSLELGDSALYFCASSVGGTSGTDTQYFGPGTRLTVL.